This entry concerns a single T cell receptor (beta chain). The germline gives CDR1 KGHSH, CDR2 LQKENI. This CDR3 has 17 amino acids. V was clipped by 6 bases and J by 2 bases, with 20 bases between them. The table came from immunoSEQ multiplex PCR; TCRdb's copy has only in-frame clones and leaves some out. The table has about 32,000 clones, around 89% seen once; the top ten hold 5% to 7.5%. This entry belongs to a study of PD-1 and CTLA-4 blockade in melanoma. The sequences come from CD8+ T cells from peripheral blood, collected from a patient given anti-PD-1 treatment. The clonotype comes from a human donor with melanoma. The J gene is TRBJ1-3, the V gene TRBV18; TRBD1 is a possible D gene (5 bases). This CDR3 is CASSEEGTSGPGNTIYF. Here the CDR3 DNA reads TGTGCCAGCTCGGAGGAGGGAACGTCGGGGCCTGGAAACACCATATATTTT. The full variable domain, completed using reference TRBV18 and TRBJ1-3, is NAGVMQNPRHLVRRRGQEARLRCSPMKGHSHVYWYRQLPEEGLKFMVYLQKENIIDESGMPKERFSAEFPKEGPSILRIQQVVRGDSAAYFCASSEEGTSGPGNTIYFGEGSWLTVV.